These 14 T cell receptor beta chains were all obtained from the same sample, sequenced in a study of blood T cell repertoires in COVID-19. Profiled with immunoSEQ multiplex PCR; TCRdb holds only in-frame clones, not every one. This table has roughly 210,000 clones, 80% to 85% appearing once. Input material: peripheral blood. The receptors originated from a woman aged 80 or older with COVID-19, enrolled during active disease.

This chain connects TRBV10-3 to TRBJ2-3, with D possibly TRBD1 on 6 matching bases. This CDR3 is built from 15 residues. Germline CDR1 is ENHRY and CDR2 is SYGVKD. The V end was cut by 2 bases, the J end by 2 bases, with 11 bases between. For the CDR3, the DNA is TGTGCCATCAGTGAGACAGGGCATCCCACAGATACGCAGTATTTT. Its protein is CAISETGHPTDTQYF.

The rearrangement links TRBV6-5 to TRBJ2-3, with D maybe TRBD2 (6 bases). The CDR3 covers 16 residues. CDR1 and CDR2 (germline): MNHEY, SVGAGI. Between the trimmed V and J ends, which lost 0 bases and 2 bases, there was a span of 12 bases. CDR3 DNA sequence: TGTGCCAGCAGTTACTCAAGCGGGTGGTCCACAGATACGCAGTATTTT. It specifies CASSYSSGWSTDTQYF.

V gene TRBV29-1 combines with J gene TRBJ2-1; TRBD2 matches 13 bases. Per the germline V gene, CDR1 is SQVTM and CDR2 is ANQGSEA. With 6 bases clipped from V and 7 bases from J, the junction kept 3 bases outside the gene matches. The CDR3 totals 13 residues. This CDR3 is CSVLAGGRNEQFF. The CDR3 coding sequence is TGCAGCGTACTAGCGGGGGGGAGAAATGAGCAGTTCTTC.

This chain uses TRBV2 with TRBJ2-7; D is unclear. CDR3 length equals 12 residues. Germline CDR1 reads SNHLY; CDR2 reads FYNNEI. Trimming removed 1 base from V and 9 bases from J, with 10 bases in between. The chain's CDR3 is CASSEGAARQYV. Written as DNA, the CDR3 is TGTGCCAGCAGTGAAGGGGCAGCCAGGCAGTACGTC.

The rearrangement links TRBV30 to TRBJ1-6; D unresolved. CDR1 and CDR2 from the germline V gene are GTSNPN and SVGIG (reference sequence). The length of the CDR3 is 13 residues. V lost 0 bases and J lost 8, with 8 bases in between. CDR3 sequence reads: CAWSVLEDSPLHF. DNA of the CDR3: TGTGCCTGGAGTGTACTGGAGGATTCACCCCTCCACTTT.

The chain recombines TRBV5-8 with TRBJ1-1, with a tentative D call TRBD1 (5 bases). Trimming pared 3 bases from V and 0 bases from J, leaving 12 bases between. CDR3 length: 15 amino acids. The germline CDR1 and CDR2 sequences are SGHTS and YDEGEE. CDR3 coding DNA: TGTGCCAGCAGCTCGAGGGACTTGATGAACACTGAAGCTTTCTTT. Its protein is CASSSRDLMNTEAFF.

The V call is TRBV6-1, the J call TRBJ2-7; no clear D gene. Germline CDR1 is MNHNS and CDR2 is SASEGT. V gave up 2 bases and J gave up 0 bases, with 8 bases separating them. CDR3 length: 14 amino acids. CDR3: CASSELRVSYEQYV. The CDR3, as DNA: TGTGCCAGCAGTGAACTACGGGTCTCCTACGAGCAGTACGTC.

There are a few counts of this clone. This sample also contains other DNA sequences that code for the same CDR3. The CDR3 is CASSSTGTEAFF. The CDR3 region has the DNA TGTGCCAGCAGTTCGACAGGGACTGAAGCTTTCTTT. The chain joins TRBV6-5 to TRBJ1-1; 7 bases fit TRBD1. The germline gives CDR1 MNHEY, CDR2 SVGAGI. V was pared by 4 bases and J by 5 bases, with 1 base of the junction left unmatched. This CDR3 is 12 amino acids long.

This chain joins TRBV5-4 and TRBJ2-2; 8 bases fit TRBD1. Germline-derived CDR1 and CDR2 are SGHNT and YYREEE (reference sequence). Trimming at V came to 2 bases and at J to 3 bases, leaving 6 bases not matched to a gene. There are 16 residues in the CDR3. DNA for the CDR3: TGTGCCAGCAGCTTTGGTCAGGGGGCGTACACCGGGGAGCTGTTTTTT. It codes for CASSFGQGAYTGELFF.

The V gene is TRBV18, the J gene TRBJ1-3, with D perhaps TRBD1 (5 bases). The length of the CDR3 is 16 residues. The germline V gene encodes CDR1 KGHSH and CDR2 LQKENI. V was trimmed by 3 bases and J by 4 bases, leaving 16 bases between them. In nucleotides, the CDR3 is TGTGCCAGCTCACCGACGCAGGGACTTTACGGAAACACCATATATTTT. It is translated as CASSPTQGLYGNTIYF.

The V gene is TRBV19, the J gene TRBJ1-2; the match to TRBD1 covers 8 bases. Germline CDR1 and CDR2: LNHDA and SQIVND (reference sequence). The CDR3 sequence is 14 residues long. V was clipped by 4 bases and J by 7 bases; unmatched bases: 8. The CDR3 DNA follows: TGTGCCAGTAGTACCGGACAGGGCGGTTCTGGCTACACCTTC. Translating it yields CASSTGQGGSGYTF.

The chain employs TRBV5-1 and TRBJ1-2; D gene uncertain. With 4 bases removed from V and 2 bases from J, the gap between germline ends came to 12 bases. Germline-derived CDR1 and CDR2 are SGHRS and YFSETQ. The CDR3 is made up of 14 amino acids. The CDR3 sequence: CASSPDGLNYGYTF. Written as DNA, the CDR3 is TGCGCCAGCAGCCCGGACGGACTGAACTATGGCTACACCTTC.

The chain is built from TRBV13 and TRBJ2-1; D remains ambiguous. V was pared by 3 bases and J by 0 bases, with 12 bases between. The CDR3 is made up of 16 amino acids. Germline CDR1 and CDR2: PRHDT and FYEKMQ (reference sequence). The CDR3 region is CASSLGGQSSYNEQFF. CDR3 coding DNA: TGTGCCAGCAGCTTGGGTGGGCAGAGCTCCTACAATGAGCAGTTCTTC.

The chain couples TRBV7-2 to TRBJ2-2; D is possibly TRBD2 (6 bases). The V end lost 1 base, the J end lost 5 bases, and 17 bases lay between the germline ends. Germline V CDR1 and CDR2: SGHTA, FQGNSA. CDR3 length equals 17 residues. The CDR3: CASSLDGFGAGTGELFF. CDR3 coding DNA: TGTGCCAGCAGCTTAGACGGGTTTGGGGCGGGAACCGGGGAGCTGTTTTTT.